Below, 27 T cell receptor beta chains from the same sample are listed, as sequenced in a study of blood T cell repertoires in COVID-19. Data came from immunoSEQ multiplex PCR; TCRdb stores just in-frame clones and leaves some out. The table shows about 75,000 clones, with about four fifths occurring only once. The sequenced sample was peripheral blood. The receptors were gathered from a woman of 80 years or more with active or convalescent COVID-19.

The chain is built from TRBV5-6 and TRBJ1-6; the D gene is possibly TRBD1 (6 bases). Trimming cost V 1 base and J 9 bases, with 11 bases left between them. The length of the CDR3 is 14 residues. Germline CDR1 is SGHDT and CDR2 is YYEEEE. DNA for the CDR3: TGTGCCAGCAGCTTGCGGACAGCGGCTTCACCCCTCCACTTT. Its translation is CASSLRTAASPLHF.

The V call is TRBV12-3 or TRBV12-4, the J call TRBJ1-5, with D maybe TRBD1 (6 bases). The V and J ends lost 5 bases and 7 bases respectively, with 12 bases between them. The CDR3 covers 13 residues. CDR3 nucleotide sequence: TGTGCCAGCAGTCCAGGGGATATGCAGCCCCAGCATTTT. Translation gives CASSPGDMQPQHF.

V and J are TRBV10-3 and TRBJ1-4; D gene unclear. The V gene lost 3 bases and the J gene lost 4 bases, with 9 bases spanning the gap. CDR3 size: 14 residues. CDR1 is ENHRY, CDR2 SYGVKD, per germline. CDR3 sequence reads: CAISETAFNEKLFF. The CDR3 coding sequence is TGTGCCATCAGTGAAACAGCCTTTAATGAAAAACTGTTTTTT.

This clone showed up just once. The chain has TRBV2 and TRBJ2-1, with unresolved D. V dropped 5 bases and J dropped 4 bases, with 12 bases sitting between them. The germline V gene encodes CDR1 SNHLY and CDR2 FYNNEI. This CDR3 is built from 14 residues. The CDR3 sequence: CASSSRRRYNEQFF. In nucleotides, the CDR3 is TGTGCCAGCAGTAGCCGGAGAAGGTACAATGAGCAGTTCTTC.

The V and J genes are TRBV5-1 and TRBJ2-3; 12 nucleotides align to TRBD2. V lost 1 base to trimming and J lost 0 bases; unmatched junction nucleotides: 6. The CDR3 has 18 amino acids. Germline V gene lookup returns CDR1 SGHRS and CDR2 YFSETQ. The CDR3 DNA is TGCGCCAGCAGCTTGCCACTAGCGGGGGGTACTAGCACAGATACGCAGTATTTT. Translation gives CASSLPLAGGTSTDTQYF.

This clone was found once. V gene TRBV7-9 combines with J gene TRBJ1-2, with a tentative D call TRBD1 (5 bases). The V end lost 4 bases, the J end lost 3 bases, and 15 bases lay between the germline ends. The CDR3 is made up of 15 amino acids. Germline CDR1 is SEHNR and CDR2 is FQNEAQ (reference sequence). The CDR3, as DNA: TGTGCCAGCAGCTCAACAGACAGTTCACACTATGGCTACACCTTC. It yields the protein CASSSTDSSHYGYTF. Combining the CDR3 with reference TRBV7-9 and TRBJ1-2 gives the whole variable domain DTGVSQNPRHKITKRGQNVTFRCDPISEHNRLYWYRQTLGQGPEFLTYFQNEAQLEKSRLLSDRFSAERPKGSFSTLEIQRTEQGDSAMYLCASSSTDSSHYGYTFGSGTRLTVV.

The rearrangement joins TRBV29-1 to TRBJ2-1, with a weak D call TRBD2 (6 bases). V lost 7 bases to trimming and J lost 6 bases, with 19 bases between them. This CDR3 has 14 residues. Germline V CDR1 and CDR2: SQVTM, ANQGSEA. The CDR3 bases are TGCAGCGCCAGAGCCCACACTAGCAGCAATGAGCAGTTCTTC. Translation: CSARAHTSSNEQFF.

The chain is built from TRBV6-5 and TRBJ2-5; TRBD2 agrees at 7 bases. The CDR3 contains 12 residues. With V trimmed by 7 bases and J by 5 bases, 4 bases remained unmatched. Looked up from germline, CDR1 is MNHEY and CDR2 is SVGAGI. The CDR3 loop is CASTNGGETQYF. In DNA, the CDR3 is TGTGCCAGCACAAACGGGGGGGAGACCCAGTACTTC.

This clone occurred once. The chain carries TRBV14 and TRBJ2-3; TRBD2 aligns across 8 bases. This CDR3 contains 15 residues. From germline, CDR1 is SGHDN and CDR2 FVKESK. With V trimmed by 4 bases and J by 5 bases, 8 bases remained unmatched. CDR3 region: CASSLPGLGEDTQYF. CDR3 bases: TGTGCCAGCAGCCTTCCGGGACTAGGCGAAGATACGCAGTATTTT.

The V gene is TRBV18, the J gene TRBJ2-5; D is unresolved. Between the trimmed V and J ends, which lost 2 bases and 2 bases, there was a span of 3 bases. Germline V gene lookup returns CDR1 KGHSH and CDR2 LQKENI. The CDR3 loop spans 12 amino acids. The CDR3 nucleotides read TGTGCCAGCTCACCATCACAAGAGACCCAGTACTTC. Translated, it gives CASSPSQETQYF.

The CDR3 protein is CAGAGVGWQYF. CDR3 bases: TGTGCCGGTGCAGGGGTCGGTTGGCAGTACTTC. This sequence joins TRBV30 and TRBJ2-7; perhaps TRBD1 as D (6 bases). V gave up 8 bases and J gave up 9 bases, with 17 bases separating them. CDR3 length equals 11 residues. The germline CDR1 and CDR2 sequences are GTSNPN and SVGIG (reference sequence).

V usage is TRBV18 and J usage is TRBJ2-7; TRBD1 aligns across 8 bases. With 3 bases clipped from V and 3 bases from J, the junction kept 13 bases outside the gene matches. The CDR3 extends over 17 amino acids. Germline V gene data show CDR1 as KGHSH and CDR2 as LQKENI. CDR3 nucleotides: TGTGCCAGCTCACCGGACAGGGCCCAGCGGGTCAACTACGAGCAGTACTTC. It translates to CASSPDRAQRVNYEQYF.

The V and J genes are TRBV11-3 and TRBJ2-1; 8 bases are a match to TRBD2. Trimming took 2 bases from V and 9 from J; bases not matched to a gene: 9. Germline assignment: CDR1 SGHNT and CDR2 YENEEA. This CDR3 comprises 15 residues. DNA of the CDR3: TGTGCCAGCAGCTTATCGAGGGGTCGGGGGGGTGAGCAGTTCTTC. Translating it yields CASSLSRGRGGEQFF.

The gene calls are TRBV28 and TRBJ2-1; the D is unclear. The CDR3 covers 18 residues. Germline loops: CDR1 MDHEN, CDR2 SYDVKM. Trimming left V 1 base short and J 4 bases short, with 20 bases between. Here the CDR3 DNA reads TGTGCCAGCAGTTTATCGTGGCCGAGCAAACTACGATACAATGAGCAGTTCTTC. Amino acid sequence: CASSLSWPSKLRYNEQFF.

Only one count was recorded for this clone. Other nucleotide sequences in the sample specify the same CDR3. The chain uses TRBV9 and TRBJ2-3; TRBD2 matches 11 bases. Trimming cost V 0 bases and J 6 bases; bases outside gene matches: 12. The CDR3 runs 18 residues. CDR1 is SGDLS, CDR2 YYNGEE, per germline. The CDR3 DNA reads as TGTGCCAGCAGCGTAGCTACAAGTAGCGGGGGGGCTGGGGATACGCAGTATTTT. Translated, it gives CASSVATSSGGAGDTQYF.

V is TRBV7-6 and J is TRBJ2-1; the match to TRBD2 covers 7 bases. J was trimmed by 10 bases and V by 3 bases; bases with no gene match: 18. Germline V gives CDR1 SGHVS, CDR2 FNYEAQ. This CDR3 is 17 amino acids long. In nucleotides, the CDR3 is TGTGCCAGCAGCTTGTGGGGAGGGGACTCCCTCTGGAAGGAGCAGTTCTTC. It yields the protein CASSLWGGDSLWKEQFF.

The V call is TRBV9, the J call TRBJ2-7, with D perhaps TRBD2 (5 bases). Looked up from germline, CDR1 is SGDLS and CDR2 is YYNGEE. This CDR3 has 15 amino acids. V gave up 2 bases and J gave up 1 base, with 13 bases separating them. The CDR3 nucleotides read TGTGCCAGCAGCGTTGATTGGGAGCAGTCCTACGAGCAGTACTTC. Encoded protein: CASSVDWEQSYEQYF. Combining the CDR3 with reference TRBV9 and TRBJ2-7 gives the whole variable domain DSGVTQTPKHLITATGQRVTLRCSPRSGDLSVYWYQQSLDQGLQFLIQYYNGEERAKGNILERFSAQQFPDLHSELNLSSLELGDSALYFCASSVDWEQSYEQYFGPGTRLTVT.

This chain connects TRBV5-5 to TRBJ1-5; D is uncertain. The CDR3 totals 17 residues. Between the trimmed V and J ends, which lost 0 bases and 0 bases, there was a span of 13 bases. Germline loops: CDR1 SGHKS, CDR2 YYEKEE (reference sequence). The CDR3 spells CASSLVYHAYSNQPQHF. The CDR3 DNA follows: TGTGCCAGCAGCTTGGTCTACCATGCTTATAGCAATCAGCCCCAGCATTTT.

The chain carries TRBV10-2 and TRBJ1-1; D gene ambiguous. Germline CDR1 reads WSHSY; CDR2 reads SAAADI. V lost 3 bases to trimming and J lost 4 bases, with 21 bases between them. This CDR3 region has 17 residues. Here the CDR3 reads CASSDRGGVFVITEAFF. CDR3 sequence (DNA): TGCGCCAGCAGTGATCGGGGTGGGGTTTTTGTGATCACTGAAGCTTTCTTT.

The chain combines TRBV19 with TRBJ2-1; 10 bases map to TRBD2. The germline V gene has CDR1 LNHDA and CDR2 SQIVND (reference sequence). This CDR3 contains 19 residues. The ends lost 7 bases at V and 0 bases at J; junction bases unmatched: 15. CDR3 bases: TGTGCCAGTAAAAATACTCCGGGACTAGCGTACAGCTCCTACAATGAGCAGTTCTTC. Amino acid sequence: CASKNTPGLAYSSYNEQFF.

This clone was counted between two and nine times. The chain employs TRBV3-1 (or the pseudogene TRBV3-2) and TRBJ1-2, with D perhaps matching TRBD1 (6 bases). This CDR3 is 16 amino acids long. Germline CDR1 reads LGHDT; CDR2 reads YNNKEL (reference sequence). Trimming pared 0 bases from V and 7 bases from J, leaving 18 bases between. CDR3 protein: CASSQDLARGVRGYTF. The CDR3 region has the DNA TGTGCCAGCAGCCAAGATCTGGCCAGGGGCGTACGTGGCTACACCTTC.

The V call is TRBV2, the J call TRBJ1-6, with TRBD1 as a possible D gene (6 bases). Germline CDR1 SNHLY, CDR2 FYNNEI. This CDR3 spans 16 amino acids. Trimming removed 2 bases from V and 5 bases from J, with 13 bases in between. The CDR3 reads CASSEQGTQNNSPLHF. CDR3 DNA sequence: TGTGCCAGCAGTGAACAGGGGACGCAGAATAATTCACCCCTCCACTTT.

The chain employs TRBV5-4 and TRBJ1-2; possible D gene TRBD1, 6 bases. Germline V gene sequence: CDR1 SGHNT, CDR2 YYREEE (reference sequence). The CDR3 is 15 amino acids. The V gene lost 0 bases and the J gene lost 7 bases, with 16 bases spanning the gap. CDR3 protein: CASSLAAQGRSGYTF. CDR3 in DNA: TGTGCCAGCAGCTTGGCCGCGCAGGGGCGGAGTGGCTACACCTTC.

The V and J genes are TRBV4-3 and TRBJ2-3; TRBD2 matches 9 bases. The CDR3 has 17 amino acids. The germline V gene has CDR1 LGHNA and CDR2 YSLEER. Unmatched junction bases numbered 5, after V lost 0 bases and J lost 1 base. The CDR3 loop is CASSQDQGGGGTDTQYF. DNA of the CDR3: TGCGCCAGCAGCCAAGATCAAGGCGGGGGGGGCACAGATACGCAGTATTTT.

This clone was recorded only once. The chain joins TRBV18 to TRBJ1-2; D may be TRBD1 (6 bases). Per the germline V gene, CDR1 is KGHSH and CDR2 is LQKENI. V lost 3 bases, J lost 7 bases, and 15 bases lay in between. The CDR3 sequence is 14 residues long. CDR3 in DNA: TGTGCCAGCTCACCCGAACAGGGTAGTAGTGGCTACACCTTC. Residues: CASSPEQGSSGYTF.

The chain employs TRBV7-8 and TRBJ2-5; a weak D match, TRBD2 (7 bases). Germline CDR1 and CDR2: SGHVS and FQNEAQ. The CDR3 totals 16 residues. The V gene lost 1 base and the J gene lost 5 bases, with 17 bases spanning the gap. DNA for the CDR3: TGTGCCAGCAGCTTAGTTACGGGGGGCTCTCAGGAGACCCAGTACTTC. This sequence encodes CASSLVTGGSQETQYF.

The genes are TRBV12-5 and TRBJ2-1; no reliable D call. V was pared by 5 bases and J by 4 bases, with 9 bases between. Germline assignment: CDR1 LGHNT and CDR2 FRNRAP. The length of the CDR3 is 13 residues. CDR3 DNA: TGTGCTAGTGGTCCCGACATATACAATGAGCAGTTCTTC. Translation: CASGPDIYNEQFF.